This TCR beta chain was found in a study of Ad26.COV2.S vaccination and SARS-CoV-2 variants (dated by TCRdb to about 2021). At the level of the whole study: Donors in the vaccine arm were drawn from COV1001, a phase I-IIa trial of Ad26.COV2.S in healthy adults that was multicentre, randomized, double-blind and placebo-controlled. Ad26.COV2.S was given intramuscularly at 5x10^10 or 1x10^11 viral particles, as a single shot or as two shots 56 days apart. The specificity and breadth of SARS-CoV-2-reactive T cell receptors after Ad26.COV2.S vaccination were assessed by TCRbeta repertoire sequencing. A total of some 30 samples were included in the TCR-sequenced set, comprising roughly 20 Ad26.COV2.S vaccine recipients, 5 placebo recipients and 8 SARS-CoV-2 convalescent individuals. Trial participants were randomized into five groups of five, in which low-dose or high-dose Ad26.COV2.S was given once or twice, or placebo was given on both occasions. Throughout the experiments and outcome assessment, investigators stayed blinded to trial group allocation. Broader findings and caveats from the paper: The authors noted that the TCR breadth and depth analyses may have underestimated total T cell responses. Comparing responses between vaccine doses or regimens was not something the study was powered to do. After vaccination, spike-specific CD8+ and CD4+ T cell responses were reported to show substantial breadth. Compared with placebo recipients, Ad26.COV2.S recipients showed higher spike-specific TCR breadth (P = 0.0014). Vaccine and placebo recipients had comparable non-spike TCR breadth, which fits with the vaccine containing only spike.

With respect to this clone: What this receptor recognizes is not known. No clone much larger than this one lies a single base away; base qualities are absent.

The intended sense of this specimen's treatment or condition label: 19 received Ad26.COV2.S at low or high dose, single or two shots; a few received placebo; per-sample allocation not given. For vaccine and placebo recipients, repertoires were sequenced using samples collected on day 63 after the first injection. Cohort 1b enrolled about two dozen adults aged 18-55 years at a single site in Boston, USA, between 29 July and 7 August 2020. Ad26.COV2.S consisted of a replication-incompetent adenovirus type 26 vector by which a prefusion-stabilized SARS-CoV-2 spike protein from the original Wuhan strain was expressed. The immunoSEQ Assay was the method used to sequence TCRbeta CDR3 regions. After extraction, genomic DNA underwent amplification by bias-controlled multiplex PCR, followed by high-throughput sequencing. Per the original workflow: To quantify the absolute abundance of each unique TCRbeta CDR3 region, sequences were collapsed and filtered. T cell fraction was estimated by normalizing TCRbeta template counts to usable DNA, with usable DNA measured through amplification of reference genes found in all nucleated cells. Repertoire TCRs were annotated as SARS-CoV-2-specific by exact matching of V gene, CDR3 amino acid sequence and J gene to a known reactive TCR set. MIRA supplied the reference SARS-CoV-2 TCR set, which was filtered for enrichment in COVID-19-positive ImmuneCODE repertoires so that public or cross-reactive TCRs were removed. Using the MIRA antigens, annotated TCRs were further analysed by specific ORF or by position within an ORF. Breadth was defined as annotated unique rearrangements over total unique productive rearrangements; depth was the summed frequency of those rearrangements. TCR breadth was compared between groups using two-sided Wilcoxon rank-sum tests. TCRdb retrieved this table from immuneACCESS and kept in-frame rearrangements only. Not all clones are present; in checked studies, unresolved V genes account for under half, and no reason is known for the remainder. V and J calls plus clone size are reproduced from that table; the DNA served to infer D and trimming. In this sample the table shows around 300,000 clones, 88% of which occur a single time. Clones ranked in the top ten supply around 6.1% of the sample.

For CDR1 and CDR2, the germline V gene lists SGHTA and FQGTGA. V lost 5 bases and J lost 2 bases; the stretch between them is 16 bases long. Inclusive of the bounding cysteine and phenylalanine, the CDR3 is 15 residues long. The kept DNA is CDR3 alone, 45 bases in frame from the first base. The sample consisted of peripheral blood, taken in a trial of Ad26.COV2.S vaccine versus placebo. The chain employs TRBV7-3 and TRBJ2-7, with a tentative D gene TRBD2 over 5 matching bases. The TCR sequence derives from a person between 18 and 65 years old who received the Ad26.COV2.S COVID-19 vaccine or a placebo. The DNA reads as follows: TGTGCCAGCAGCGAAACGGGGTCGAGGGCCTACGAGCAGTACTTC. It is translated as CASSETGSRAYEQYF. Reference TRBV7-3 and TRBJ2-7 genes cover what lies past the CDR3, so the full variable domain is GAGVSQTPSNKVTEKGKYVELRCDPISGHTALYWYRQSLGQGPEFLIYFQGTGAADDSGLPNDRFFAVRPEGSVSTLKIQRTERGDSAVYLCASSETGSRAYEQYFGPGTRLTVT.